This T cell receptor (beta chain) was recorded in a study of molecular identifiers for immune sequencing clone quantification. This clonotype was found a few times. Via MiXCR, TCRdb re-called the PCR reads, giving one row per CDR3 protein. The table lists approximately 680,000 distinct CDR3 sequences, about 25% of them singletons. CDR3 size: 15 residues. V was clipped by 7 bases and J by 0 bases, with 13 bases between them. Germline V gene data show CDR1 as SNHLY and CDR2 as FYNNEI. Sorting selected naive CD8 T cells with a CD8+CD4-CCR7+CD45RA+ phenotype. J is TRBJ1-5 and V is TRBV2, with a possible D match to TRBD1 (5 bases). The sequence was obtained from a human donor in good health. Some libraries in this study had Jurkat cell RNA spiked in. Material for sequencing was naive CD8+ T cells from blood, with Jurkat cell RNA spiked in. Stated subset: FACS-sorted CD8+CD4-CCR7+CD45RA+ naive T cells. For the CDR3, the DNA is TGTGCCAGCACCCCCGGGACTGATAGCAATCAGCCCCAGCATTTT. Its translation: CASTPGTDSNQPQHF.